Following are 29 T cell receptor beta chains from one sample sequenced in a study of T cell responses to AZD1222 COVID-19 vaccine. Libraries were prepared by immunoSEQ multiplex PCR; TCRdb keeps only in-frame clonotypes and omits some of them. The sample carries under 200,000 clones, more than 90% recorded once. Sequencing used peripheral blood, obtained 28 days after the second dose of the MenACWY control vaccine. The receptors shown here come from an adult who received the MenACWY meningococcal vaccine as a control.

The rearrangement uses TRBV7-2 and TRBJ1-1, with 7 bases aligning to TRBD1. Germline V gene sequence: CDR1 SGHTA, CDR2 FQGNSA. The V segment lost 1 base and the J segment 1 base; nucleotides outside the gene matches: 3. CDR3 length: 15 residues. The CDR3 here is CASSLVGTANTEAFF. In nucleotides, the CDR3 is TGTGCCAGCAGCTTAGTAGGGACAGCGAACACTGAAGCTTTCTTT.

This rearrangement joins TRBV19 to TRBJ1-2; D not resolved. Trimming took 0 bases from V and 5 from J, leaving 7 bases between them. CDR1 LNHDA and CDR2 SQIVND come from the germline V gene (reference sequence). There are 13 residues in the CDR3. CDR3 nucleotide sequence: TGTGCCAGTAGTATAGATCGGGAGTATGGCTACACCTTC. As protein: CASSIDREYGYTF.

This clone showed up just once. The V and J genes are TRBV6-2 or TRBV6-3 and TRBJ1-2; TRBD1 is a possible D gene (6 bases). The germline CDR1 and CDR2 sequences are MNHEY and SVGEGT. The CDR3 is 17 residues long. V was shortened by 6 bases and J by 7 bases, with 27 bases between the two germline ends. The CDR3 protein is CASSPRSRGSAFGGYTF. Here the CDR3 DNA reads TGTGCCAGCAGCCCCCGGAGCAGGGGTAGTGCGTTTGGTGGCTACACCTTC.

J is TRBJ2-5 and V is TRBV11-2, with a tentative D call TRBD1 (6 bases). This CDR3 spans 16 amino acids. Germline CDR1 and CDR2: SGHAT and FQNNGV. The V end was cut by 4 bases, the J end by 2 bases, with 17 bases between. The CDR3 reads CASSYNPGTLQETQYF. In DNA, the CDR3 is TGTGCCAGCAGCTACAATCCCGGGACATTACAAGAGACCCAGTACTTC.

CDR3 in amino acids: CASSLGFRTGSYEQYF. The DNA for the CDR3 is TGTGCCAGCAGCTTAGGTTTCCGGACGGGGTCCTACGAGCAGTACTTC. V and J are TRBV11-2 and TRBJ2-7; maybe TRBD2 (5 bases). The CDR3 runs 16 residues. The germline gives CDR1 SGHAT, CDR2 FQNNGV. The V end lost 1 base, the J end lost 1 base, and 14 bases lay between the germline ends.

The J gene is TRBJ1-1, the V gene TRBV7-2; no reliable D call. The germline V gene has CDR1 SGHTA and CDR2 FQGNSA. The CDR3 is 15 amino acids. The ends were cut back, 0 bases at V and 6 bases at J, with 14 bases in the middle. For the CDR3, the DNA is TGTGCCAGCAGCTTAGCGAATTTGCAGGCAGCTGAAGCTTTCTTT. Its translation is CASSLANLQAAEAFF.

The CDR3 DNA follows: TGTGCCTGGAACACAGGAAACACCATATATTTT. It codes for CAWNTGNTIYF. The V and J genes are TRBV30 and TRBJ1-3; D unresolved. The CDR3 is made up of 11 amino acids. V was cut by 4 bases and J by 4 bases, with 5 bases left in between. CDR1 GTSNPN and CDR2 SVGIG come from the germline V gene (reference sequence). Looking up the rest from reference TRBV30 and TRBJ1-3 gives the full variable domain: SQTIHQWPATLVQPVGSPLSLECTVEGTSNPNLYWYRQAAGRGLQLLFYSVGIGQISSEVPQNLSASRPQDRQFILSSKKLLLSDSGFYLCAWNTGNTIYFGEGSWLTVV.

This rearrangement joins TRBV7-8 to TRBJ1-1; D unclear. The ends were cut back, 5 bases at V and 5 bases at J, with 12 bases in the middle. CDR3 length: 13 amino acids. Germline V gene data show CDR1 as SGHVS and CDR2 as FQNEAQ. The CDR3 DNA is TGTGCCAGCAGCCGCGGGCGGGGAACTGAAGCTTTCTTT. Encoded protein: CASSRGRGTEAFF. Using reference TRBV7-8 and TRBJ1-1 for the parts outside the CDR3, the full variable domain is GAGVSQSPRYKVAKRGQDVALRCDPISGHVSLFWYQQALGQGPEFLTYFQNEAQLDKSGLPSDRFFAERPEGSVSTLKIQRTQQEDSAVYLCASSRGRGTEAFFGQGTRLTVV.

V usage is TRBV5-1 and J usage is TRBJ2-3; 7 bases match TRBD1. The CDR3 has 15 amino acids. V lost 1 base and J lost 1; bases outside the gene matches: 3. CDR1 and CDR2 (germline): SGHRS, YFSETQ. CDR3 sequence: CASSLSTGGTDTQYF. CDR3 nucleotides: TGCGCCAGCAGCTTGAGTACAGGGGGCACAGATACGCAGTATTTT.

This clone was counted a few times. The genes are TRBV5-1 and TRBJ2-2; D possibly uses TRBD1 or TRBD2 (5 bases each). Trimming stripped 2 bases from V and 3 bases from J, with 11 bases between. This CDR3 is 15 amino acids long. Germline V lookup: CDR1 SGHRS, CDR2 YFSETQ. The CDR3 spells CASSFRGVDTGELFF. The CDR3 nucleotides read TGCGCCAGCAGCTTTAGGGGAGTCGACACCGGGGAGCTGTTTTTT.

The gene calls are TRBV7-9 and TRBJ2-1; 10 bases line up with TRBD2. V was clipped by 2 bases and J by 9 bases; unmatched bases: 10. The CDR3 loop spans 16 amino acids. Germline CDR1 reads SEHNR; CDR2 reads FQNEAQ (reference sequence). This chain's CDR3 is CASSLSGRAPQGEQFF. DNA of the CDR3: TGTGCCAGCAGCTTAAGCGGGAGGGCTCCGCAAGGTGAGCAGTTCTTC.

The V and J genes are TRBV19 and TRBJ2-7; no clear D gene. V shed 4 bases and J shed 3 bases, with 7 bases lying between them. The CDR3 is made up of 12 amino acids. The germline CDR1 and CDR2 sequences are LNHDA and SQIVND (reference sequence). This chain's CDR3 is CASSTYSYEQYF. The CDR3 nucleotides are TGTGCCAGTAGTACATACAGCTACGAGCAGTACTTC.

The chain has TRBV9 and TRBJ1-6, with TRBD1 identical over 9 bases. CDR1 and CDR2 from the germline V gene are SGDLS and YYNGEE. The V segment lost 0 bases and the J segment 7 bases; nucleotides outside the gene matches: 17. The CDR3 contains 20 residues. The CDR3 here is CASSVEGDRVLDIKNSPLHF. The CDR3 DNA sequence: TGTGCCAGCAGCGTAGAAGGGGACAGGGTCCTCGATATTAAGAATTCACCCCTCCACTTT.

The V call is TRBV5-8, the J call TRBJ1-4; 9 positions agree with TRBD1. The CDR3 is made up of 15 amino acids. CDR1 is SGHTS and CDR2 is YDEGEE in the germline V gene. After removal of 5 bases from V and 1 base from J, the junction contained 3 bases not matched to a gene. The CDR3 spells CASSHRGQTNEKLFF. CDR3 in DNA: TGTGCCAGCAGTCACAGGGGGCAAACTAATGAAAAACTGTTTTTT.

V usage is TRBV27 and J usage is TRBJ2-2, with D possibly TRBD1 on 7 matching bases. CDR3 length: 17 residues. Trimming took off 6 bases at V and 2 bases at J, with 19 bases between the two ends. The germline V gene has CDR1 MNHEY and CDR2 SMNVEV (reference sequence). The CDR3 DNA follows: TGTGCCAGCAGCCCACGGAGGGGGCCCCATAACACCGGGGAGCTGTTTTTT. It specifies CASSPRRGPHNTGELFF.

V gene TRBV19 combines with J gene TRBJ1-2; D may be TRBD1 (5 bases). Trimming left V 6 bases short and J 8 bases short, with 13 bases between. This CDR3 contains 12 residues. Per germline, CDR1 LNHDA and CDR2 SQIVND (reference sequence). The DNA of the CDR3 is TGTGCCAGTAGCCACTGGGGGGACGGCTACACCTTC. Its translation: CASSHWGDGYTF.

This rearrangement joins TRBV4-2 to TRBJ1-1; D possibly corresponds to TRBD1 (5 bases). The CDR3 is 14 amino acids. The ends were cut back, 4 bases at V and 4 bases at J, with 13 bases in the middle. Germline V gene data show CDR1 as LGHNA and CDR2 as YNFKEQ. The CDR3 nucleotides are TGTGCCAGCAGCCTGGACATTGGGGCCACTGAAGCTTTCTTT. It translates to CASSLDIGATEAFF.

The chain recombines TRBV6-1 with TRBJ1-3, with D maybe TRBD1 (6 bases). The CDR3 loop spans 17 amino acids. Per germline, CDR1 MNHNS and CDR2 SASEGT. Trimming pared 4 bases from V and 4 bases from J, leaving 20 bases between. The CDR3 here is CASSALSGAFTGNTIYF. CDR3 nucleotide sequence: TGTGCCAGCAGTGCTCTTTCGGGGGCCTTTACAGGAAACACCATATATTTT.

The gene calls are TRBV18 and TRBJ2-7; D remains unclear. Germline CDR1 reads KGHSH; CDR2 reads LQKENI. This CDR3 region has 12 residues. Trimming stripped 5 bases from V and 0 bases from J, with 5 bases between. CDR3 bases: TGTGCCAGCTCAGCTAGCTCCTACGAGCAGTACTTC. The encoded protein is CASSASSYEQYF.

In DNA form, the CDR3 reads TGTGCCAGCAGTACGGGGGCGGGGGGCACAGATACGCAGTATTTT. This codes for CASSTGAGGTDTQYF. The chain employs TRBV6-2 or TRBV6-3 and TRBJ2-3; D possibly corresponds to TRBD2 (7 bases). Germline V gene sequence: CDR1 MNHEY, CDR2 SVGEGT. Trimming took 5 bases from V and 1 from J, leaving 13 bases between them. CDR3 length equals 15 residues.

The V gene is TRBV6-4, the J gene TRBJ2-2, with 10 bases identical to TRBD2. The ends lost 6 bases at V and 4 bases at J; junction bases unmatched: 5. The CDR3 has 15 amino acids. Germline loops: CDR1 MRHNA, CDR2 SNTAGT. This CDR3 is CASSLAGASTGELFF. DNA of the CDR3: TGTGCCAGCAGCCTAGCGGGAGCGAGCACCGGGGAGCTGTTTTTT.

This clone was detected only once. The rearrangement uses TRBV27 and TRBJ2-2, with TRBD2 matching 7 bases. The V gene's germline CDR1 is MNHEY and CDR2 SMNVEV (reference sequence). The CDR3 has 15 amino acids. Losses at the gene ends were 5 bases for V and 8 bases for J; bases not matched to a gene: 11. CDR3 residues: CASSPQGTMAGELFF. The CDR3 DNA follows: TGTGCCAGCAGTCCGCAAGGGACTATGGCTGGGGAGCTGTTTTTT.

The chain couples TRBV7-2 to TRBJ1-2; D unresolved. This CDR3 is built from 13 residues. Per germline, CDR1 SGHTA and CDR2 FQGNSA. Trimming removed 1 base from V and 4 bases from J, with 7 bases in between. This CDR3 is CASSLGPTYGYTF. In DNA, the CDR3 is TGTGCCAGCAGCTTAGGGCCCACCTATGGCTACACCTTC. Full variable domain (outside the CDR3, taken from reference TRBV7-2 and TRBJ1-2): GAGVSQSPSNKVTEKGKDVELRCDPISGHTALYWYRQSLGQGLEFLIYFQGNSAPDKSGLPSDRFSAERTGGSVSTLTIQRTQQEDSAVYLCASSLGPTYGYTFGSGTRLTVV.

CDR3 in DNA: TGTGCCACCAGCAGGGGAGGCCAGGGTACTGGAAACACCATATATTTT. Protein: CATSRGGQGTGNTIYF. The chain employs TRBV15 and TRBJ1-3; D perhaps matches TRBD1 (5 bases). The V gene's germline CDR1 is LNHNV and CDR2 YYDKDF (reference sequence). CDR3 length equals 16 residues. V gave up 3 bases and J gave up 2 bases, with 14 bases separating them.

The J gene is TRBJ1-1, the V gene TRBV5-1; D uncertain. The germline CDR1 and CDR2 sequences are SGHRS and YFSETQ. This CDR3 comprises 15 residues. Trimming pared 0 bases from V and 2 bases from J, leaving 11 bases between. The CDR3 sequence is CASSLAGILNTEAFF. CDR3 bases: TGCGCCAGCAGCTTGGCGGGGATCCTTAACACTGAAGCTTTCTTT.

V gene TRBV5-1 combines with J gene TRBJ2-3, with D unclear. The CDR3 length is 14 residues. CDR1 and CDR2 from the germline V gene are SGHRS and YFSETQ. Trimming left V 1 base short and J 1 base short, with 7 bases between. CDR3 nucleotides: TGCGCCAGCAGCTTGTCGGCGGGCACAGATACGCAGTATTTT. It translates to CASSLSAGTDTQYF.

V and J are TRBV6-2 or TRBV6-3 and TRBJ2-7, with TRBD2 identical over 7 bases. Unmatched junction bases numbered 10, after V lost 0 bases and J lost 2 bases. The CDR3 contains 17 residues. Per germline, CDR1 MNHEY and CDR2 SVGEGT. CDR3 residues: CASSYSAPAGAAYEQYF. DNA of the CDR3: TGTGCCAGCAGTTACTCGGCCCCTGCGGGAGCGGCCTACGAGCAGTACTTC.

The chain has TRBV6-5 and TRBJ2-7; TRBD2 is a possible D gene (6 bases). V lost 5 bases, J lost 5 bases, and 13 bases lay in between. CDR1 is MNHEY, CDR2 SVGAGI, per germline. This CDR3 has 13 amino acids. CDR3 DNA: TGTGCCAGCAGTCGACCCGGGAGAGACGAGCAGTACTTC. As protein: CASSRPGRDEQYF.

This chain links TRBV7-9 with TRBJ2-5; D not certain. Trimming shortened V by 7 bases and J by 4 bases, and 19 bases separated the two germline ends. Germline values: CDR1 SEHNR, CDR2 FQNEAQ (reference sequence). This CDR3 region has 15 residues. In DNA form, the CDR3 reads TGTGCCAGCACCAACCCCCTAGGCCTCCGAGAGACCCAGTACTTC. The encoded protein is CASTNPLGLRETQYF.